This TCR beta chain came from a study of blood T cell repertoires in COVID-19. Study at large: Spain, Italy and the United States supplied samples that represented acute and convalescent COVID-19.

In the authors' workflow: Amplification of reference gene primers was used by the study to estimate nucleated cell counts. Sequenced by immunoSEQ multiplex PCR; TCRdb stores in-frame clones only, minus some. D and trimming come from the DNA, and the V and J calls and clone size come from that table. In the table there are around 250,000 clones, 85% to 90% of which are singletons. The CDR3 totals 14 residues. Trimming shortened V by 6 bases and J by 1 base, and 10 bases separated the two germline ends. CDR1 is MDHEN, CDR2 SYDVKM, per germline. Sequencing was done on a sample of peripheral blood. This clonotype was obtained from a man between 60 and 75 years old with acute or convalescent COVID-19. The chain couples TRBV28 to TRBJ1-3; D remains unclear. CDR3 nucleotide sequence: TGTGCCAGCAGCTCCGGTGGTTCTGGAAACACCATATATTTT. Translating gives CASSSGGSGNTIYF.